These T cell receptor beta chains were read from a single sample in a study of blood T cell repertoires in COVID-19. Clones were read by immunoSEQ multiplex PCR, and TCRdb kept only the in-frame ones, dropping some. The data show around 240,000 clones, roughly 79% seen once. The material sequenced was peripheral blood. The receptor set was obtained from a woman older than 75 with acute or convalescent COVID-19. Both conserved end residues are trimmed from each CDR3.

j_call v_call cdr3_aa
TRBJ1-5 TRBV18 ASSPQMEQPQH
TRBJ2-1 TRBV10-3 AISGDRGKGNEQF
TRBJ2-7 TRBV7-2 ASSSRDRGRRSYEQY
TRBJ2-7 TRBV5-8 ASSRDRGYEQY
TRBJ1-5 TRBV28 ASSLPQGYQPQH
TRBJ1-2 TRBV4-3 ASSQDLGTGANYGYT
TRBJ1-1 TRBV6-5 ASTAGGYTEAF
TRBJ1-2 TRBV2 ASSELPSYGYT
TRBJ2-1 TRBV2 ASSLGRPSYNEQF
TRBJ1-6 TRBV4-1 ASSQEGRQGANSPLH
TRBJ1-1 TRBV5-1 ASTNARGTEAF
TRBJ2-1 TRBV3-1/TRBV3-2 ASSQIQGQF
TRBJ2-7 TRBV4-3 ASSQVTGGIDEQY
TRBJ2-3 TRBV5-1 ASSGLAGGPHTQY
TRBJ1-5 TRBV20-1 SASTGGGNQPQH
TRBJ2-5 TRBV7-9 ASSSTVGIETQY
TRBJ2-1 TRBV4-3 ASSRGTGFEQF
TRBJ1-2 TRBV20-1 SGYRDGYT
TRBJ2-7 TRBV3-1/TRBV3-2 ASSQDGLIYEQY
TRBJ1-2 TRBV7-9 ASSFDYRDGYT
TRBJ1-6 TRBV11-3 ASSLKGRRGISPLH
TRBJ2-3 TRBV9 ASSVAGTDTQY
TRBJ2-1 TRBV19 ASPIAGGQNSYNEQF
TRBJ2-3 TRBV18 ASSPERLGGADTQY
TRBJ2-3 TRBV11-3 ASSNDRLDTQY
TRBJ1-5 TRBV7-2 ASSLGTVDQPQH
TRBJ2-2 TRBV6-6 AIQQVNTGELF
TRBJ2-5 TRBV5-6 ASSFYGGAWETQY
TRBJ2-5 TRBV7-5 VRSLEGLQGYGKKTQY
TRBJ2-2 TRBV6-1 ASSEVRRTSGSPGELF
TRBJ1-5 TRBV5-1 ASSLSGQESQPQH
TRBJ1-1 TRBV25-1 ASSAHLNTEAF
TRBJ1-2 TRBV19 ASSRGRDRGYT
TRBJ2-7 TRBV7-8 ASSLTDGGGSSEQY